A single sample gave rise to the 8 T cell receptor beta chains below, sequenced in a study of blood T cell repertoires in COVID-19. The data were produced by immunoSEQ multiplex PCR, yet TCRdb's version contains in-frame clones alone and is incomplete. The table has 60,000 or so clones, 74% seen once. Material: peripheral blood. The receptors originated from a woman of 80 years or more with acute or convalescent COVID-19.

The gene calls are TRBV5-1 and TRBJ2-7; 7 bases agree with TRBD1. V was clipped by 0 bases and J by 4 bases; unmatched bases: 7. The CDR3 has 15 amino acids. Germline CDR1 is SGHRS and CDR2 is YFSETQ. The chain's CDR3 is CASSLGDRVEYEQYF. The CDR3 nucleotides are TGCGCCAGCAGCTTGGGAGACAGGGTTGAGTACGAGCAGTACTTC.

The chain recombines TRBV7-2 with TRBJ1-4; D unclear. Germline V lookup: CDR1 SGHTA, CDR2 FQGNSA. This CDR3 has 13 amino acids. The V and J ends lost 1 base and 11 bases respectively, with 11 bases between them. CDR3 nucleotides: TGTGCCAGCAGCTTAGACCGAGCCGGGAAACTGTTTTTT. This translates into CASSLDRAGKLFF.

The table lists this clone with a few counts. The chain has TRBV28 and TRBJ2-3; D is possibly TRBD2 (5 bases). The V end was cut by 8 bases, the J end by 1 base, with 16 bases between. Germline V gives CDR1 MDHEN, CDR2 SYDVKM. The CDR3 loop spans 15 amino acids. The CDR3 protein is CASGRAAFGTDTQYF. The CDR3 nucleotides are TGTGCCAGCGGTAGAGCGGCTTTCGGCACAGATACGCAGTATTTT. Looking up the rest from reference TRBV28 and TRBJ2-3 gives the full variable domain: DVKVTQSSRYLVKRTGEKVFLECVQDMDHENMFWYRQDPGLGLRLIYFSYDVKMKEKGDIPEGYSVSREKKERFSLILESASTNQTSMYLCASGRAAFGTDTQYFGPGTRLTVL.

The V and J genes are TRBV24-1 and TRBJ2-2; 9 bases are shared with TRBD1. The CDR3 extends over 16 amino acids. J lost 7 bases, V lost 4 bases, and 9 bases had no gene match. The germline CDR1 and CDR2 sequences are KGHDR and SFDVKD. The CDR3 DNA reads TGTGCCACCAGTGAGACTGGGACAGGGAGGTTCGGGGAGCTGTTTTTT. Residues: CATSETGTGRFGELFF.

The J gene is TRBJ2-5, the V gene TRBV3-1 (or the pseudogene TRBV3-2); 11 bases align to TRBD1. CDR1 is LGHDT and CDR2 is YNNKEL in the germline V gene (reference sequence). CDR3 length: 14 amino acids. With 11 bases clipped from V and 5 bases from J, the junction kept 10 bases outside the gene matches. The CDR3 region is CAGAGDRGSETQYF. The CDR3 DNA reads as TGTGCCGGGGCGGGGGACAGGGGGTCGGAGACCCAGTACTTC.

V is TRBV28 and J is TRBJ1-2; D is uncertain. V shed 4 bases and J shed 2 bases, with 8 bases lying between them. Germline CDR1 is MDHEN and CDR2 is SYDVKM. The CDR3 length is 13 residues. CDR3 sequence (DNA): TGTGCCAGCAGTTATGGGCAGAACTATGGCTACACCTTC. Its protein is CASSYGQNYGYTF.

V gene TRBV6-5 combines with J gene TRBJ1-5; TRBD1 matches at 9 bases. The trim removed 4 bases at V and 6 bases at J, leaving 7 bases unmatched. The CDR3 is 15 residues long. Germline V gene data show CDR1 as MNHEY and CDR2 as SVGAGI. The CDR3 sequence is CASSSGTGFFQPQHF. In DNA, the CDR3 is TGTGCCAGCAGTTCCGGGACAGGGTTTTTTCAGCCCCAGCATTTT.

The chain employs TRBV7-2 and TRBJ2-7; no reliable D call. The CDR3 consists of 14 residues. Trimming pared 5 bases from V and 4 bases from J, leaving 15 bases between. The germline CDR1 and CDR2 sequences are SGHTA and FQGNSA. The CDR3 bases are TGTGCCAGCAGCCCAGATTCGGAGCTTTACGAGCAGTACTTC. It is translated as CASSPDSELYEQYF.